Listed below are T cell receptor beta chains from one sample, sequenced in a study of blood T cell repertoires in COVID-19. Profiled with immunoSEQ multiplex PCR; TCRdb holds only in-frame clones, not every one. The table has a few hundred thousand clones, about 86% seen once. Sequenced input: peripheral blood. These receptors originate from a woman in her forties or fifties with COVID-19, enrolled during active disease. Each CDR3 is given with its conserved first and last residue. The D gene is left open where the match is weak. Clone size appears in some rows only: once, few, many, or a class for an expanded clone.

TRBJ1-2 NA TRBD1 TRBV6-2/TRBV6-3 CASSTGARGYTF TGTGCCAGCAGCACAGGGGCGAGGGGCTACACCTTC
TRBJ2-7 NA TRBD1 TRBV27 CASTKGGDRGRGAAYEQYF TGTGCCAGCACCAAAGGTGGGGACAGGGGGCGCGGGGCCGCCTACGAGCAGTACTTC
TRBJ2-3 once NA TRBV5-1 CASSFLAGEDTQYF TGCGCCAGCAGCTTCCTCGCAGGGGAGGATACGCAGTATTTT
TRBJ2-3 NA TRBD1 TRBV2 CASSFRQGGTDTQYF TGTGCCAGCAGCTTTCGACAGGGGGGCACAGATACGCAGTATTTT
TRBJ2-1 NA TRBD2 TRBV5-1 CASSTTSNHYNEQFF TGCGCCAGCAGTACGACTAGCAACCATTACAATGAGCAGTTCTTC
TRBJ2-5 NA NA TRBV5-1 CASSLDTAETQYF TGCGCCAGCAGCCTGGACACAGCAGAGACCCAGTACTTC
TRBJ2-6 NA TRBD1 TRBV12-5 CASGLRQGVTGANVLTF TGTGCTAGTGGTTTGAGGCAGGGGGTCACTGGGGCCAACGTCCTGACTTTC
TRBJ2-7 NA NA TRBV12-3/TRBV12-4 CASSLGRTYEQYF TGTGCCAGCAGTTTAGGCAGAACCTACGAGCAGTACTTC
TRBJ2-1 few NA TRBV4-1 CASSQDNRAHEQFF TGCGCCAGCAGCCAAGATAACAGGGCCCATGAGCAGTTCTTC
TRBJ2-3 once TRBD2 TRBV3-1/TRBV3-2 CASSPSGGVLGDTQYF TGTGCCAGCAGCCCAAGCGGGGGTGTCCTTGGAGATACGCAGTATTTT
TRBJ1-5 NA NA TRBV27 CASSFGQVNQPQHF TGTGCCAGCAGTTTTGGGCAGGTAAATCAGCCCCAGCATTTT
TRBJ2-2 NA TRBD2 TRBV6-6 CASSTTSGGELFF TGTGCCAGCAGCACGACTAGCGGCGGGGAGCTGTTTTTT
TRBJ1-2 once NA TRBV27 CASSRASGVGYGYTF TGTGCCAGCAGCCGGGCCTCCGGGGTGGGCTATGGCTACACCTTC
TRBJ1-5 once TRBD1 TRBV19 CASSIAWNRGGQPQHF TGTGCCAGTAGTATAGCCTGGAACAGGGGGGGACAGCCCCAGCATTTT
TRBJ2-5 once TRBD2 TRBV27 CASSLWTSGGALETQYF TGTGCCAGCAGTTTGTGGACTAGCGGGGGGGCCTTAGAGACCCAGTACTTC
TRBJ2-7 NA NA TRBV11-1 CASSRDLNYEQYF TGTGCCAGCAGCAGGGACTTGAATTACGAGCAGTACTTC
TRBJ2-2 NA NA TRBV2 CASRLVGANTGELFF TGTGCCAGCAGGTTGGTCGGGGCGAACACCGGGGAGCTGTTTTTT
TRBJ2-3 NA NA TRBV6-5 CASSSAASGTDTQYF TGTGCCAGCAGTTCGGCGGCTAGCGGCACAGATACGCAGTATTTT
TRBJ1-1 NA NA TRBV24-1 CATRSRGEMIF TGTGCCACCAGGAGCCGGGGGGAAATGATCTTT
TRBJ1-2 NA TRBD1 TRBV29-1 CSVDPLQGAGGYTF TGCAGCGTTGATCCCTTACAGGGGGCGGGTGGCTACACCTTC
TRBJ1-2 NA NA TRBV27 CASSSSPDRQSRGYTF TGTGCCAGCAGCTCCTCACCAGACAGGCAGAGTCGAGGCTACACCTTC
TRBJ1-2 NA NA TRBV5-4 CASSFLGPGGYTF TGTGCCAGCAGCTTCCTGGGTCCGGGTGGCTACACCTTC
TRBJ2-3 NA NA TRBV9 CASSVGTAMDTQYF TGTGCCAGCAGCGTAGGTACCGCGATGGATACGCAGTATTTT
TRBJ2-7 NA NA TRBV21-1 CASSYGTERREQYF TGTGCCAGCAGCTACGGGACAGAAAGAAGAGAGCAGTACTTC
TRBJ2-6 NA TRBD1 TRBV14 CASSPGQVFSGANVLTF TGTGCCAGCAGCCCCGGACAGGTCTTCTCTGGGGCCAACGTCCTGACTTTC
TRBJ1-1 NA NA TRBV25-1 CASTGPGTEAFF TGTGCCAGCACAGGGCCGGGCACTGAAGCTTTCTTT
TRBJ1-2 many NA TRBV2 CASRLYGYTF TGTGCCAGCCGACTCTATGGCTACACCTTC
TRBJ2-7 once NA TRBV6-2/TRBV6-3 CASSYTTVYEQYF TGTGCCAGCAGTTACACGACAGTTTACGAGCAGTACTTC